This TCR beta chain is drawn from a study of blood T cell repertoires in COVID-19. Study information: Researchers got acute and convalescent COVID-19 samples from the United States, Italy and Spain. The analysed material was cDNA or gDNA that came from T cells, B-cell-depleted T cells, or PBMCs.

Germline V gene data show CDR1 as SEHNR and CDR2 as FQNEAQ (reference sequence). The CDR3 has 12 amino acids. A single count supports this clone. At one of its ends the junction is not consistent with the germline gene, which may arise from a read error. Sequencing used immunoSEQ multiplex PCR; TCRdb keeps in-frame clones, though not all of them. The data contain some 120,000 clones, roughly 90% of them seen just once; the ten biggest clones take up roughly 7.6%. The chain has TRBV7-9 and TRBJ2-3; 7 nucleotides match TRBD1. The TCR originated in a man in his forties or fifties with acute or convalescent COVID-19. Sequenced sample: peripheral blood. CDR3 DNA sequence: TGTGCCGGCAGCCAGGGGGAAGATACGCAGTATTTT. This encodes CAGSQGEDTQYF.